Listed below are T cell receptor beta chains from one sample, sequenced in a study of CD8 T cells in Susac syndrome. TCRdb analysed the immunoSEQ multiplex PCR reads with MiXCR anew, one entry per CDR3 protein. The sample shows under 350,000 distinct CDR3 sequences, just over 90% of them seen only once. The sample consisted of CD4+ T cells from PBMCs. These receptors all come from a human donor with multiple sclerosis. CDR3s include the opening cysteine and the closing phenylalanine or tryptophan. Each record gives: CDR3 DNA, CDR3 protein, clone size, J gene, V gene, D gene. D genes are given only for firm matches. Size is omitted from some rows. Given values are once, few, many or a class for expanded clones.

TGTGCCAGCAGCCCCGGGACAGGGAAGGCTAGACGAGAGACCCAGTACTTC CASSPGTGKARRETQYF NA TRBJ2-5 TRBV6-2/TRBV6-3 TRBD1
TGTGCCAGCAGCTTCGTAGCGGGAGGGCGGGGAGATACGCAGTATTTT CASSFVAGGRGDTQYF NA TRBJ2-3 TRBV11-2 TRBD2
TGTGCCAGCAGCCCGCAGGGACGGGCCCACTATGGCTACACCTTC CASSPQGRAHYGYTF NA TRBJ1-2 TRBV3-1 NA
TGCAGTGCTAGGGAGAGTATTACAGGTTACAATGAGCAGTTCTTC CSARESITGYNEQFF NA TRBJ2-1 TRBV20-1 NA
TGTGCCAGCAGCTTGGGTAGCGGGGTTCCCACAGATACGCAGTATTTT CASSLGSGVPTDTQYF NA TRBJ2-3 TRBV5-6 TRBD2
TGCAGTGCTAGGGGCGGCGGCAATCAGCCCCAGCATTTT CSARGGGNQPQHF NA TRBJ1-5 TRBV20-1 NA
TGTGCCAGCAGCTTAGAGTTAGGGGGGTATGGCTACACCTTC CASSLELGGYGYTF NA TRBJ1-2 TRBV7-2 NA
TGTGCCAGCAGCTCCGGGGGTACTGGGGCCAACGTCCTGACTTTC CASSSGGTGANVLTF NA TRBJ2-6 TRBV7-9 NA
TGTGCCAGCAGCTTGAGTTCCGGGGGCAGGGAGACCCAGTACTTC CASSLSSGGRETQYF NA TRBJ2-5 TRBV5-4 NA
TGTGCCAGCAGTTACTCGAAGCAACGAGCCAGGGGAGGAAACTATGGCTACACCTTC CASSYSKQRARGGNYGYTF NA TRBJ1-2 TRBV6-5 NA
TGTGCCAGCAGTTCGAGGCGGGGGGGTAATGAGCAGTTCTTC CASSSRRGGNEQFF NA TRBJ2-1 TRBV6-5 TRBD2
TGTGCCAGCAGTGAAGGGACCCCAGGGGAGACCCAGTACTTC CASSEGTPGETQYF NA TRBJ2-5 TRBV2 NA
TGTGCCAGCAGCCAAGCGTCGGACCCCCAGCATTTT CASSQASDPQHF NA TRBJ1-5 TRBV3-1 NA
TGTGCCAGCTACCGGGCCGAACCCTACGAGCAGTACTTC CASYRAEPYEQYF NA TRBJ2-7 TRBV6-6 NA
TGTGCCAGCAGCCACAGGGCCTATCAAGAGACCCAGTACTTC CASSHRAYQETQYF NA TRBJ2-5 TRBV14 NA
TGTGCCAGCAGTTTACAAAGACAGGGCACTGAAGCTTTCTTT CASSLQRQGTEAFF few TRBJ1-1 TRBV12-3/TRBV12-4 TRBD1
TGTGCCAGCAGCTCAAGGACTAGGGTAGGTGTCGACGACGAGCAGTACTTC CASSSRTRVGVDDEQYF NA TRBJ2-7 TRBV7-2 TRBD2
TGCGCCAGCAGCTTTGAACCGTGGGGCACAGATACGCAGTATTTT CASSFEPWGTDTQYF once TRBJ2-3 TRBV5-1 NA
TGTGCCAGTAGTTCGTGGACAGGGGGTTACACCGGGGAGCTGTTTTTT CASSSWTGGYTGELFF NA TRBJ2-2 TRBV19 TRBD1
TGTGCCAGCTCACCAGACAGGAAAAACATTCAGTACTTC CASSPDRKNIQYF NA TRBJ2-4 TRBV18 NA
TGCGCCAGCAGAGAGGACGCGTGGGGGGGGAATGAGCAGTTCTTC CASREDAWGGNEQFF NA TRBJ2-1 TRBV10-2 TRBD2
TGTGCCAGCAGTGAATATTCCCCCCAGGGCGCCGGGGAGCTGTTTTTT CASSEYSPQGAGELFF once TRBJ2-2 TRBV25-1 NA
TGCAGTGCTACCCCGGGAGGGCGGGAGCAGTTCTTC CSATPGGREQFF NA TRBJ2-1 TRBV20-1 TRBD2
TGCGCCAGCAGCTTGACACCCCCGGGACAGGTTTTT CASSLTPPGQVF NA TRBJ2-3 TRBV5-1 TRBD1
TGTGCCAGCAGCCCCAGGTTGAGCGATGGCTACACCTTC CASSPRLSDGYTF once TRBJ1-2 TRBV14 NA
TGCAGCCTCCGCGGTGGTTGGAACAATGAGCAGTTCTTC CSLRGGWNNEQFF NA TRBJ2-1 TRBV29-1 NA
TGTGCCAGCAGACCCAGGGCTTCGGACACTGAAGCTTTCTTT CASRPRASDTEAFF NA TRBJ1-1 TRBV25-1 NA
TGTGCCAGCAGCTTGACAGATGGAAACACCATATATTTT CASSLTDGNTIYF NA TRBJ1-3 TRBV7-2 NA
TGCAGTGCCCAACGAACGGCCGCTAATGAAAAACTGTTTTTT CSAQRTAANEKLFF NA TRBJ1-4 TRBV20-1 NA
TGCGCCAGCAGCTTGGATTGGGGTTCGGGGACCCAGTACTTC CASSLDWGSGTQYF NA TRBJ2-5 TRBV5-1 NA
TGTGCCAGCAGCTTAGCCCTGACGGATACGCAGTATTTT CASSLALTDTQYF NA TRBJ2-3 TRBV11-1 NA